The 10 T cell receptor beta chains below were found in one sample sequenced in a study of blood T cell repertoires in COVID-19. Repertoires were generated with immunoSEQ multiplex PCR, while TCRdb's copy carries only in-frame clones and drops some. The table shows 200,000 to 300,000 clones, with around 90% occurring only once. Input material: peripheral blood. The receptors stem from a man in his 60s who had recovered from COVID-19.

Only a few counts were recorded for this clone. V gene TRBV3-1 (or the pseudogene TRBV3-2) combines with J gene TRBJ2-3; TRBD2 aligns across 7 bases. CDR1 LGHDT and CDR2 YNNKEL come from the germline V gene (reference sequence). The ends lost 1 base at V and 4 bases at J; junction bases unmatched: 2. The CDR3 consists of 14 residues. The DNA for the CDR3 is TGTGCCAGCAGCCAAGGGGGGGGGTCAGATACGCAGTATTTT. This sequence encodes CASSQGGGSDTQYF.

The chain has TRBV29-1 and TRBJ2-5, with TRBD1 matching 7 bases. V shed 3 bases and J 5 bases; nucleotides not matched to a gene: 3. The germline V gene encodes CDR1 SQVTM and CDR2 ANQGSEA. CDR3 length: 12 amino acids. The CDR3 DNA is TGCAGCGTTGAGGAACAGGGGGAGACCCAGTACTTC. Translated, it gives CSVEEQGETQYF.

J is TRBJ2-7 and V is TRBV29-1; 8 bases are a match to TRBD1. The junction had 17 bases not matched to a gene; V was cut back by 6 bases and J by 7 bases. Germline V gene data show CDR1 as SQVTM and CDR2 as ANQGSEA. This CDR3 has 15 residues. The CDR3 loop is CSVKNPGTGLGEQYF. CDR3 sequence (DNA): TGCAGCGTAAAAAACCCCGGGACAGGTCTTGGGGAGCAGTACTTC.

The gene calls are TRBV5-1 and TRBJ2-3, with TRBD2 matching over 10 bases. The CDR3 runs 15 residues. Trimming cost V 7 bases and J 5 bases; bases outside gene matches: 10. Germline CDR1 SGHRS, CDR2 YFSETQ. CDR3 in DNA: TGCGCCAGCCGAGGGGCAGCGGGGGGGAGAGATACGCAGTATTTT. Protein: CASRGAAGGRDTQYF. Full variable domain (remainder filled in from reference TRBV5-1 and TRBJ2-3): KAGVTQTPRYLIKTRGQQVTLSCSPISGHRSVSWYQQTPGQGLQFLFEYFSETQRNKGNFPGRFSGRQFSNSRSEMNVSTLELGDSALYLCASRGAAGGRDTQYFGPGTRLTVL.

The chain couples TRBV10-3 to TRBJ2-3; 10 nucleotides align to TRBD2. Germline CDR1 ENHRY, CDR2 SYGVKD. This CDR3 is built from 14 residues. J lost 4 bases, V lost 5 bases, and 3 bases had no gene match. CDR3 sequence (DNA): TGTGCCATCAGTAATAGCGGGGGGCCAGATACGCAGTATTTT. Residues: CAISNSGGPDTQYF.

This rearrangement joins TRBV18 to TRBJ1-2; no reliable D call. This CDR3 has 14 amino acids. The germline V and J ends were trimmed by 2 bases and 2 bases, with 9 bases remaining between them. The V gene's germline CDR1 is KGHSH and CDR2 LQKENI. The CDR3 protein is CASSPTTENYGYTF. CDR3 bases: TGTGCCAGCTCACCAACCACAGAAAACTATGGCTACACCTTC.

The chain carries TRBV3-1 (or the pseudogene TRBV3-2) and TRBJ2-5, with a possible D match to TRBD1 (6 bases). With 2 bases removed from V and 2 bases from J, the gap between germline ends came to 9 bases. CDR3 size: 14 residues. The V gene's germline CDR1 is LGHDT and CDR2 YNNKEL (reference sequence). CDR3 nucleotide sequence: TGTGCCAGCAGCCAATACAGGGATCAAGAGACCCAGTACTTC. Translation gives CASSQYRDQETQYF.

This chain links TRBV28 with TRBJ2-6; weak D call: TRBD1 (6 bases). The CDR3 extends over 17 amino acids. The ends were cut back, 2 bases at V and 0 bases at J, with 11 bases in the middle. Germline CDR1 MDHEN, CDR2 SYDVKM. The CDR3 DNA is TGTGCCAGCAGTTTAAGGCAGGGGACCTCTGGGGCCAACGTCCTGACTTTC. Translated, it gives CASSLRQGTSGANVLTF.

The chain has TRBV4-2 and TRBJ1-3; no reliable D call. The CDR3 covers 15 residues. Germline-derived CDR1 and CDR2 are LGHNA and YNFKEQ. Trimming removed 4 bases from V and 3 bases from J, with 13 bases in between. CDR3 amino acids: CASSPLGEVGNTIYF. CDR3 nucleotides: TGTGCCAGCAGCCCCCTCGGGGAGGTTGGAAACACCATATATTTT.

The chain is built from TRBV24-1 and TRBJ2-5, with D unclear. The CDR3 runs 13 residues. In germline, CDR1 is KGHDR, CDR2 SFDVKD. V shed 5 bases and J shed 3 bases, with 9 bases lying between them. The CDR3 here is CATSAGFEETQYF. Written as DNA, the CDR3 is TGTGCCACCAGTGCCGGGTTCGAAGAGACCCAGTACTTC.